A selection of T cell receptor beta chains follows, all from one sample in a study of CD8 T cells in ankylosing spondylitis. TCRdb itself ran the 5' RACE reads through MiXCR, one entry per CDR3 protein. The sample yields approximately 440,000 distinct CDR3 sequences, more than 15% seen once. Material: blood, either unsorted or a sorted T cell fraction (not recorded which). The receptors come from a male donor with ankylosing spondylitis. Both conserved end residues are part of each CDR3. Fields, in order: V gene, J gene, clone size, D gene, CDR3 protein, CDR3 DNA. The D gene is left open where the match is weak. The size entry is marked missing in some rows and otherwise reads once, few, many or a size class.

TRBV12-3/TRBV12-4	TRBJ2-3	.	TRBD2	CASSFLAAVPDTQYF	TGTGCCAGCAGTTTTCTAGCGGCCGTGCCAGATACGCAGTATTTT
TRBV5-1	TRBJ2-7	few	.	CASSSSTGPRLIYEQYF	TGCGCCAGCAGCTCCTCGACTGGACCCCGCCTGATCTACGAGCAGTACTTC
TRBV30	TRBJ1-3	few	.	CAWSPESSGNTIYF	TGTGCCTGGAGCCCTGAGAGCTCTGGAAACACCATATATTTT
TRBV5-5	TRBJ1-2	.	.	CASSLVGANGYTF	TGTGCCAGCAGCTTGGTTGGGGCTAATGGCTACACCTTC
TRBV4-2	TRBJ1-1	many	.	CASSDTRQREAFF	TGTGCCAGCAGCGACACACGTCAACGAGAAGCTTTCTTT
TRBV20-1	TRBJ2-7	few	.	CSARDSGQAAEQYF	TGCAGTGCTAGAGATTCTGGCCAAGCGGCCGAGCAGTACTTC
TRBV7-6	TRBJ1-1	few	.	CASSTQTGTEAFF	TGTGCCAGCAGCACCCAGACAGGCACTGAAGCTTTCTTT
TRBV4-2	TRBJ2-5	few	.	CASSQDRVGEYQETQYF	TGTGCCAGCAGCCAAGATCGGGTGGGGGAGTACCAAGAGACCCAGTACTTC
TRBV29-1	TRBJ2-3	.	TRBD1	CSEQGSLSTDTQYF	TGCAGCGAACAGGGGTCCCTTAGCACAGATACGCAGTATTTT
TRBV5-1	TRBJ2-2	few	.	CASSLDGTSTGELFF	TGCGCCAGCAGCTTGGATGGGACATCCACCGGGGAGCTGTTTTTT
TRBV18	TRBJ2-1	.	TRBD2	CASSPSGTSYNEQFF	TGTGCCAGCTCACCCTCCGGGACTAGTTACAATGAGCAGTTCTTC
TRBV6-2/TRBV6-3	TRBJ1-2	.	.	CASSRTYAGEGYTF	TGTGCCAGCAGCCGGACCTATGCCGGGGAAGGCTACACCTTC
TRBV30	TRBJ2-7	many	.	CAWSVRFEQYF	TGTGCCTGGAGTGTAAGGTTCGAGCAGTACTTC
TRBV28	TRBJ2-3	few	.	CASSSDTQYF	TGTGCCAGCAGCTCCGATACGCAGTATTTT